The 10 T cell receptor beta chains below come from one sample, sequenced in a study of CD8 T cells in ankylosing spondylitis. Study results and caveats: Ankylosing spondylitis blood seemed to carry a telltale TCR beta motif made of roughly 8 highly homologous variants.

Their antigens are not known. MiXCR, applied by TCRdb to the 5' RACE reads, yields one record per CDR3 protein. The sample shows more than 400,000 distinct CDR3 sequences, roughly 5.3% of them seen only once. The sequenced sample consisted of blood, either unsorted or a sorted T cell fraction (not recorded which). The receptors shown here come from a male donor with ankylosing spondylitis.

The chain recombines TRBV20-1 with TRBJ2-1; D is possibly TRBD2 (6 bases). Per the germline V gene, CDR1 is DFQATT and CDR2 is SNEGSKA (reference sequence). CDR3 length: 15 amino acids. The V and J ends lost 7 bases and 5 bases respectively, with 21 bases between them. CDR3 amino acids: CSVPRGIGTDNEQFF. CDR3 coding DNA: TGCAGTGTTCCACGGGGGATCGGGACGGACAATGAGCAGTTCTTC.

This clonotype was picked up many times. The chain links TRBV6-1 to TRBJ2-3, with D possibly called TRBD1 or TRBD2 (5 bases each). CDR3 length: 14 residues. Trimming shortened V by 7 bases and J by 5 bases, and 16 bases separated the two germline ends. Per the germline V gene, CDR1 is MNHNS and CDR2 is SASEGT. The CDR3, as DNA: TGTGCCAGCACCCGGGGCCAGGGTGGAGATACGCAGTATTTT. Amino acid sequence: CASTRGQGGDTQYF.

In its sample, this clonotype was seen many times. The gene calls are TRBV15 and TRBJ2-1, with a weak D call TRBD1 (5 bases). Germline V CDR1 and CDR2: LNHNV, YYDKDF (reference sequence). The CDR3 consists of 15 residues. Trimming removed 1 base from V and 9 bases from J, with 16 bases in between. The CDR3, as DNA: TGTGCCACCAGCAGAGGCGACGTAGGGGAACTTGAGCAGTTCTTC. Translation gives CATSRGDVGELEQFF.

This clonotype occurred many times. The genes are TRBV5-5 and TRBJ1-4; no definite D call. The ends were cut back, 0 bases at V and 6 bases at J, with 9 bases in the middle. CDR1 is SGHKS and CDR2 is YYEKEE in the germline V gene (reference sequence). The CDR3 length is 14 residues. CDR3 region: CASSLARGYEKLFF. CDR3 sequence (DNA): TGTGCCAGCAGCTTGGCCCGGGGTTATGAAAAACTGTTTTTT.

This clonotype was counted ten times or more. The chain combines TRBV6-1 with TRBJ2-3, with a tentative D call TRBD2 (6 bases). Trimming left V 10 bases short and J 10 bases short, with 21 bases between. The CDR3 totals 13 residues. Germline V CDR1 and CDR2: MNHNS, SASEGT. CDR3 sequence: CATMIMEGMPQYF. CDR3 bases: TGTGCCACCATGATAATGGAGGGGATGCCGCAGTATTTT.

This clonotype was found many times. The chain recombines TRBV6-1 with TRBJ2-2; D tentatively reads TRBD1 or TRBD2 (5 bases each). Trimming took 5 bases from V and 3 from J, leaving 13 bases between them. Germline CDR1 and CDR2: MNHNS and SASEGT. The length of the CDR3 is 15 residues. CDR3: CASSPGTDDTGELFF. As DNA, the CDR3 is TGTGCCAGCAGTCCCGGGACGGATGACACCGGGGAGCTGTTTTTT.

This clonotype was detected many times. V is TRBV12-3 or TRBV12-4 and J is TRBJ2-3; 9 positions agree with TRBD1. V lost 4 bases, J lost 3 bases, and 5 bases stayed unmatched. The CDR3 sequence is 15 residues long. CDR3 sequence reads: CASSWGTGWTDTQYF. The CDR3, as DNA: TGTGCCAGCAGTTGGGGGACAGGGTGGACAGATACGCAGTATTTT.

This clonotype has ten or more counts. V gene TRBV5-1 combines with J gene TRBJ1-1; possibly TRBD1 for D (5 bases). In germline, CDR1 is SGHRS, CDR2 YFSETQ. CDR3 length: 15 amino acids. V was shortened by 1 base and J by 1 base, with 11 bases between the two germline ends. The CDR3 region has the DNA TGCGCCAGCAGCTTGTTGGGGCGGAAGAACACTGAAGCTTTCTTT. Translating gives CASSLLGRKNTEAFF.

This clonotype appeared many times. The V and J genes are TRBV20-1 and TRBJ2-3; TRBD2 matches at 15 bases. The CDR3 has 16 amino acids. The ends lost 3 bases at V and 2 bases at J; junction bases unmatched: 3. CDR1 and CDR2 from the germline V gene are DFQATT and SNEGSKA (reference sequence). The CDR3 DNA reads as TGCAGTGCTAGTGGGACTAGCGGGAGGTACACAGATACGCAGTATTTT. It translates to CSASGTSGRYTDTQYF.

The chain carries TRBV20-1 and TRBJ2-3; 8 bases agree with TRBD2. Germline-derived CDR1 and CDR2 are DFQATT and SNEGSKA (reference sequence). The CDR3 runs 15 residues. V gave up 2 bases and J gave up 3 bases; unmatched junction bases: 7. The CDR3 DNA follows: TGCAGTGCTAGATCCTCGGGGGGGCGAACAGATACGCAGTATTTT. This encodes CSARSSGGRTDTQYF.